In its sample, the clone carrying this T cell receptor beta chain was seen many times. The record originates from a study of T-cell memory formation after mild COVID-19. Germline CDR1 reads SGHVS; CDR2 reads FQNEAQ. Losses at the gene ends were 5 bases for V and 3 bases for J; bases not matched to a gene: 7. The CDR3 consists of 15 residues. One entry per CDR3 protein results from TCRdb running MiXCR on the 5' RACE reads. The sample lists more than 120,000 distinct CDR3 sequences, approximately 5.7% occurring once. Sample: PBMCs or a T cell subset sorted from them (not recorded which). The chain has TRBV7-8 and TRBJ2-7, with TRBD1 identical over 10 bases. The receptor comes from an adult woman who had mild COVID-19 (a few samples of this study predate the infection). Cell type and time point are not known. CDR3 loop: CASSTGTGVGYEQYF. The CDR3 DNA reads TGTGCCAGCAGCACCGGGACAGGGGTCGGCTACGAGCAGTACTTC.